One and the same sample provided the 24 T cell receptor beta chains below, sequenced in a study of cytomegalovirus exposure and HLA in healthy donors (dated by TCRdb to about 2017). Libraries were constructed by the immunoSEQ multiplex PCR assay. As stored in TCRdb, this immuneACCESS dataset retains in-frame rearrangements with V and J assigned. A fraction of the clones does not appear; measured against another copy, unresolved V genes explain less than half of the discrepancy, and the remainder lacks a known reason. The sample data list some 70,000 clones, and approximately 90% of these were observed just once. The leading ten clones occupy around 1.7% of the sample. Specimen: PBMCs. The receptors stem from a woman aged 18-35 years in good health and CMV-seronegative.

The J gene is TRBJ1-2, the V gene TRBV27, with a tentative D call TRBD1 (6 bases). The germline V gene has CDR1 MNHEY and CDR2 SMNVEV (reference sequence). This CDR3 spans 16 amino acids. V was trimmed by 1 base and J by 8 bases, leaving 20 bases between them. The CDR3 spells CASSLLGGSSAGGYTF. The CDR3 bases are TGTGCCAGCAGTTTATTGGGGGGCAGCTCAGCGGGAGGCTACACCTTC.

This rearrangement joins TRBV30 to TRBJ1-2; TRBD1 matches at 7 bases. V lost 0 bases to trimming and J lost 3 bases; unmatched junction nucleotides: 4. The CDR3 contains 14 residues. Germline assignment: CDR1 GTSNPN and CDR2 SVGIG (reference sequence). Written as DNA, the CDR3 is TGTGCCTGGAGTGTAGTCAGGGGGGACTATGGCTACACCTTC. Amino acids: CAWSVVRGDYGYTF. Variable domain in full (rest from reference TRBV30 and TRBJ1-2): SQTIHQWPATLVQPVGSPLSLECTVEGTSNPNLYWYRQAAGRGLQLLFYSVGIGQISSEVPQNLSASRPQDRQFILSSKKLLLSDSGFYLCAWSVVRGDYGYTFGSGTRLTVV.

The chain is built from TRBV15 and TRBJ1-3, with 9 bases lining up with TRBD1. V trimming: 3 bases; J trimming: 0 bases; junction bases outside the gene matches: 3. Germline CDR1 LNHNV, CDR2 YYDKDF (reference sequence). The CDR3 extends over 16 amino acids. CDR3 in amino acids: CATSRGQGNSGNTIYF. In nucleotides, the CDR3 is TGTGCCACCAGCAGGGGACAGGGCAACTCTGGAAACACCATATATTTT.

In this sample, this clone turned up once. The chain uses TRBV19 and TRBJ1-1; the D is unclear. Per germline, CDR1 LNHDA and CDR2 SQIVND (reference sequence). This CDR3 spans 15 amino acids. Between the trimmed V and J ends, which lost 6 bases and 0 bases, there was a span of 14 bases. CDR3 residues: CASRSTGNMNTEAFF. DNA of the CDR3: TGTGCCAGTAGGTCGACGGGGAATATGAACACTGAAGCTTTCTTT.

The chain uses TRBV7-2 and TRBJ2-1; D is undetermined. The CDR3 runs 14 residues. Germline lookup yields CDR1 SGHTA and CDR2 FQGNSA. Trimming left V 2 bases short and J 7 bases short, with 12 bases between. The CDR3 is CASSLMRNINEQFF. CDR3 in DNA: TGTGCCAGCAGCTTAATGAGGAATATTAATGAGCAGTTCTTC.

V usage is TRBV6-5 and J usage is TRBJ1-3; tentative D call: TRBD1 (6 bases). The CDR3 length is 16 residues. Germline values: CDR1 MNHEY, CDR2 SVGAGI. Deletions cut 0 bases from V and 7 bases from J, with 16 bases between. CDR3 nucleotides: TGTGCCAGCAGTTACTCGTTCGACAGGACTCGGAACACCATATATTTT. Protein sequence: CASSYSFDRTRNTIYF.

The chain is built from TRBV4-2 and TRBJ1-1; D is possibly TRBD1 (5 bases). Germline V gives CDR1 LGHNA, CDR2 YNFKEQ. The ends were cut back, 5 bases at V and 11 bases at J, with 18 bases in the middle. The CDR3 loop spans 13 amino acids. DNA for the CDR3: TGTGCCAGCAGCGGAGGGACGGGCGTGCGGGCTTTCTTT. Its translation: CASSGGTGVRAFF.

This chain uses TRBV4-1 with TRBJ2-5; TRBD1 is a possible D gene (6 bases). V dropped 1 base and J dropped 3 bases, with 6 bases sitting between them. The CDR3 sequence is 13 residues long. Germline V CDR1 and CDR2: MGHRA, YSYEKL. CDR3 loop: CASSQAGEETQYF. The CDR3 nucleotides read TGCGCCAGCAGCCAAGCAGGGGAAGAGACCCAGTACTTC.

This chain connects TRBV7-6 to TRBJ2-1; TRBD1 matches 7 bases. CDR1 SGHVS and CDR2 FNYEAQ come from the germline V gene. The CDR3 covers 14 residues. Trimming cost V 3 bases and J 5 bases; bases outside gene matches: 4. The CDR3: CASSFETGNNEQFF. The CDR3 DNA reads TGTGCCAGCAGCTTTGAGACAGGGAACAATGAGCAGTTCTTC.

J is TRBJ2-1 and V is TRBV29-1; D possibly corresponds to TRBD2 (6 bases). The CDR3 totals 15 residues. The V gene lost 0 bases and the J gene lost 7 bases, with 16 bases spanning the gap. Germline V gene sequence: CDR1 SQVTM, CDR2 ANQGSEA. The CDR3 spells CSVEDQEVGGNEQFF. The CDR3, as DNA: TGCAGCGTTGAAGATCAGGAGGTGGGGGGTAATGAGCAGTTCTTC.

The chain combines TRBV7-2 with TRBJ1-3; D is uncertain. CDR1 and CDR2 from the germline V gene are SGHTA and FQGNSA. CDR3 length equals 16 residues. Trimming shortened V by 5 bases and J by 0 bases, and 14 bases separated the two germline ends. The CDR3 DNA follows: TGTGCCAGCAGCCCCTCTTTCCCGGGCTCTGGAAACACCATATATTTT. The encoded protein is CASSPSFPGSGNTIYF. Full variable domain (remainder filled in from reference TRBV7-2 and TRBJ1-3): GAGVSQSPSNKVTEKGKDVELRCDPISGHTALYWYRQSLGQGLEFLIYFQGNSAPDKSGLPSDRFSAERTGGSVSTLTIQRTQQEDSAVYLCASSPSFPGSGNTIYFGEGSWLTVV.

The rearrangement joins TRBV29-1 to TRBJ1-1; D may be TRBD1 (5 bases). The CDR3 runs to 13 residues. Trimming shortened V by 6 bases and J by 0 bases, and 11 bases separated the two germline ends. Germline CDR1 SQVTM, CDR2 ANQGSEA. DNA of the CDR3: TGCAGCGTAGCACAGGTGTTGAACACTGAAGCTTTCTTT. The encoded protein is CSVAQVLNTEAFF.

This chain links TRBV7-9 with TRBJ1-4, with a tentative D call TRBD1 (6 bases). This CDR3 spans 16 amino acids. Germline V lookup: CDR1 SEHNR, CDR2 FQNEAQ (reference sequence). V lost 5 bases and J 2 bases, leaving 15 bases between the germline ends. CDR3 amino acids: CASSLSGGGTNEKLFF. CDR3 DNA: TGTGCCAGCAGCCTAAGTGGGGGGGGCACTAATGAAAAACTGTTTTTT.

V usage is TRBV5-1 and J usage is TRBJ2-7; tentative D call: TRBD1 (6 bases). The V gene lost 4 bases and the J gene lost 3 bases, with 14 bases spanning the gap. Germline V gene lookup returns CDR1 SGHRS and CDR2 YFSETQ. The CDR3 has 14 residues. CDR3 residues: CASSPDSINYEQYF. In DNA form, the CDR3 reads TGCGCCAGCAGCCCGGACAGCATAAACTACGAGCAGTACTTC.

The chain uses TRBV6-1 and TRBJ2-1; 8 bases are a match to TRBD2. Unmatched junction bases numbered 9, after V lost 5 bases and J lost 6 bases. Per germline, CDR1 MNHNS and CDR2 SASEGT. The CDR3 spans 15 residues. CDR3 residues: CASSPLPGLVNEQFF. The CDR3 DNA reads TGTGCCAGCAGTCCGCTCCCGGGACTAGTCAATGAGCAGTTCTTC.

The chain has TRBV5-1 and TRBJ2-2; tentative D call: TRBD2 (6 bases). The CDR3 contains 14 residues. CDR1 and CDR2 (germline): SGHRS, YFSETQ. The ends were cut back, 1 base at V and 4 bases at J, with 8 bases in the middle. This CDR3 reads CASSLWRATGELFF. The CDR3 bases are TGCGCCAGCAGCTTGTGGAGGGCCACCGGGGAGCTGTTTTTT.

Only a few counts were recorded for this clone. The genes are TRBV19 and TRBJ2-7; D gene uncertain. The ends were cut back, 6 bases at V and 5 bases at J, with 14 bases in the middle. The CDR3 has 13 residues. The germline V gene encodes CDR1 LNHDA and CDR2 SQIVND (reference sequence). CDR3 in amino acids: CASSPSLVNEQYF. The DNA for the CDR3 is TGTGCCAGTAGCCCCTCATTAGTGAACGAGCAGTACTTC.

The chain links TRBV27 to TRBJ1-5, with unresolved D. V lost 4 bases, J lost 0 bases, and 16 bases lay in between. The CDR3 spans 17 residues. CDR1 and CDR2 (germline): MNHEY, SMNVEV (reference sequence). Written as DNA, the CDR3 is TGTGCCAGCAGTTCTAAAACACCCACAGTTAGCAATCAGCCCCAGCATTTT. Protein: CASSSKTPTVSNQPQHF.

This chain connects TRBV5-1 to TRBJ1-2; D gene uncertain. Trimming cost V 2 bases and J 3 bases, with 14 bases left between them. Per the germline V gene, CDR1 is SGHRS and CDR2 is YFSETQ. This CDR3 spans 15 amino acids. CDR3: CASSLLTGWDYGYTF. As DNA, the CDR3 is TGCGCCAGCAGCTTACTCACGGGGTGGGACTATGGCTACACCTTC.

This rearrangement joins TRBV9 to TRBJ2-7; D gene ambiguous. V shed 0 bases and J shed 1 base, with 11 bases lying between them. The CDR3 spans 15 residues. CDR1 is SGDLS and CDR2 is YYNGEE in the germline V gene. The CDR3, as DNA: TGTGCCAGCAGCGTAGCGCTTGGCGGTTCCTACGAGCAGTACTTC. Protein sequence: CASSVALGGSYEQYF.

This clone turned up a few times. The genes are TRBV15 and TRBJ2-3; TRBD2 might be the D (5 bases). CDR1 LNHNV and CDR2 YYDKDF come from the germline V gene (reference sequence). The CDR3 is made up of 14 amino acids. Trimming cost V 3 bases and J 5 bases, with 12 bases left between them. CDR3 nucleotides: TGTGCCACCAGCAGGCGGGTGGATGGAGATACGCAGTATTTT. Protein: CATSRRVDGDTQYF.

The rearrangement joins TRBV11-2 to TRBJ2-7; 9 bases agree with TRBD1. The CDR3 extends over 17 amino acids. With V trimmed by 0 bases and J by 5 bases, 11 bases remained unmatched. CDR1 is SGHAT and CDR2 is FQNNGV in the germline V gene. The CDR3 bases are TGTGCCAGCAGCTTAGATCGTTGGGGGACAGGGAGGGACGAGCAGTACTTC. Translated, it gives CASSLDRWGTGRDEQYF.

The table lists this clone with a count of one. The rearrangement uses TRBV5-1 and TRBJ1-6; no definite D call. The CDR3 is 17 residues long. Germline-derived CDR1 and CDR2 are SGHRS and YFSETQ. Trimming pared 0 bases from V and 10 bases from J, leaving 20 bases between. The CDR3 loop is CASSLAPVSREESPLHF. The CDR3 nucleotides are TGCGCCAGCAGCTTGGCCCCGGTATCGAGGGAGGAATCACCCCTCCACTTT.

This chain uses TRBV7-6 with TRBJ2-7; 9 bases match TRBD2. CDR1 and CDR2 from the germline V gene are SGHVS and FNYEAQ. The CDR3 is 15 amino acids. V trimming: 3 bases; J trimming: 2 bases; junction bases outside the gene matches: 5. Written as DNA, the CDR3 is TGTGCCAGCAGCTTCATAGCGGGGGAAACCTACGAGCAGTACTTC. Its translation is CASSFIAGETYEQYF.